The 21 T cell receptor beta chains listed next were all sequenced from one sample in a study of CD8 T cells in Susac syndrome (dated by TCRdb to between 2017 and 2020). Library creation used the immunoSEQ multiplex PCR assay. RNA was extracted using the RNeasy kit, and about 0.5 to 1 ug of the RNA was reverse transcribed with random hexamers. The public reads were run again by TCRdb, first through fastp at Q25 and then through MiXCR, and only productive beta chains were kept. Each CDR3 protein appears once, grouped with its most common genes and DNA. For this sample there are a few hundred thousand distinct CDR3 sequences; approximately 91% appear just once. Clones ranked in the top ten supply roughly 0.2% of the sample. The specimen sequenced was CD8+ T cells from PBMCs. Receptors originate from a human donor with multiple sclerosis.

The chain uses TRBV6-2 or TRBV6-3 and TRBJ2-3; D gene ambiguous. Germline values: CDR1 MNHEY, CDR2 SVGEGT. CDR3 length equals 11 residues. V lost 6 bases to trimming and J lost 13 bases, with 14 bases between them. The CDR3 loop reads CASSLGSLEYF. In DNA form, the CDR3 reads TGTGCCAGCAGCCTGGGCTCACTGGAGTATTTT.

The sample holds one count of this clonotype. The V and J genes are TRBV5-6 and TRBJ1-5, with D perhaps matching TRBD1 (5 bases). V lost 1 base and J lost 5, with 13 bases in between. Germline CDR1 reads SGHDT; CDR2 reads YYEEEE. CDR3 length: 15 amino acids. CDR3 residues: CASSLRAGSDQPQHF. CDR3 in DNA: TGTGCCAGCAGCTTGAGGGCAGGGAGTGATCAGCCCCAGCATTTT. Full variable domain (outside the CDR3, taken from reference TRBV5-6 and TRBJ1-5): DAGVTQSPTHLIKTRGQQVTLRCSPKSGHDTVSWYQQALGQGPQFIFQYYEEEERQRGNFPDRFSGHQFPNYSSELNVNALLLGDSALYLCASSLRAGSDQPQHFGDGTRLSIL.

This chain joins TRBV20-1 and TRBJ2-1; 13 nucleotides line up with TRBD2. The CDR3 contains 14 residues. V was clipped by 3 bases and J by 6 bases; unmatched bases: 2. Germline CDR1 reads DFQATT; CDR2 reads SNEGSKA (reference sequence). The CDR3 spells CSARGLAGSNEQFF. The CDR3 DNA is TGCAGTGCTAGGGGACTAGCGGGAAGCAATGAGCAGTTCTTC.

V gene TRBV29-1 combines with J gene TRBJ2-7; maybe TRBD2 (6 bases). The germline gives CDR1 SQVTM, CDR2 ANQGSEA. The V gene lost 2 bases and the J gene lost 0 bases, with 14 bases spanning the gap. CDR3 size: 15 residues. This CDR3 is CSVEFLAGNSYEQYF. The CDR3 DNA follows: TGCAGCGTTGAATTCCTCGCGGGAAACTCCTACGAGCAGTACTTC.

The gene calls are TRBV13 and TRBJ2-3; 10 nucleotides align to TRBD2. Trimming at V came to 4 bases and at J to 2 bases, leaving 6 bases not matched to a gene. This CDR3 has 16 residues. Germline V gene data show CDR1 as PRHDT and CDR2 as FYEKMQ (reference sequence). Here the CDR3 reads CASSSIAGGPTDTQYF. The DNA for the CDR3 is TGTGCCAGCAGCTCCATAGCGGGAGGCCCCACAGATACGCAGTATTTT.

The V and J genes are TRBV9 and TRBJ1-1, with a tentative D call TRBD1 (5 bases). Germline CDR1 and CDR2: SGDLS and YYNGEE. The CDR3 sequence is 15 residues long. V lost 0 bases to trimming and J lost 4 bases, with 13 bases between them. CDR3 bases: TGTGCCAGCAGCGTAGAGAAAGGCGGGGGCACTGAAGCTTTCTTT. This encodes CASSVEKGGGTEAFF.

The V and J genes are TRBV7-9 and TRBJ2-1; 7 positions match TRBD2. Unmatched junction bases numbered 2, after V lost 6 bases and J lost 6 bases. The CDR3 extends over 12 amino acids. The germline V gene encodes CDR1 SEHNR and CDR2 FQNEAQ (reference sequence). CDR3 sequence reads: CASRRTSNEQFF. The CDR3 DNA reads TGTGCCAGCAGAAGGACTAGCAATGAGCAGTTCTTC. The entire variable domain, with the rest obtained from reference TRBV7-9 and TRBJ2-1, is as follows: DTGVSQNPRHKITKRGQNVTFRCDPISEHNRLYWYRQTLGQGPEFLTYFQNEAQLEKSRLLSDRFSAERPKGSFSTLEIQRTEQGDSAMYLCASRRTSNEQFFGPGTRLTVL.

The chain couples TRBV4-2 to TRBJ2-3; 10 bases align to TRBD1. The CDR3 consists of 16 residues. V dropped 0 bases and J dropped 4; count of bases not matched to a gene: 4. CDR1 is LGHNA, CDR2 YNFKEQ, per germline. Here the CDR3 DNA reads TGTGCCAGCAGCCAAGAAGAAGGACAGGGGGCAGATACGCAGTATTTT. Amino acids: CASSQEEGQGADTQYF.

The chain employs TRBV11-2 and TRBJ2-3; TRBD2 might be the D (6 bases). Trimming removed 5 bases at V and 3 bases at J, with 15 bases between. Germline CDR1 SGHAT, CDR2 FQNNGV. This CDR3 has 15 amino acids. CDR3 sequence (DNA): TGTGCCAGCAGCCCGACTAGTTTCCCGACAGATACGCAGTATTTT. Residues: CASSPTSFPTDTQYF.

The chain has TRBV4-3 and TRBJ2-1; perhaps TRBD1 as D (5 bases). Germline CDR1 and CDR2: LGHNA and YSLEER. V was trimmed by 5 bases and J by 4 bases, leaving 12 bases between them. The CDR3 is 14 residues long. CDR3: CASSSGSAYNEQFF. The CDR3 nucleotides are TGCGCCAGCAGCTCAGGGTCTGCATACAATGAGCAGTTCTTC.

This clonotype was counted a single time. The rearrangement joins TRBV6-2 or TRBV6-3 to TRBJ2-7; D ambiguous. This CDR3 has 16 residues. The V gene lost 5 bases and the J gene lost 2 bases, with 19 bases spanning the gap. CDR1 and CDR2 (germline): MNHEY, SVGEGT. CDR3 bases: TGTGCCAGCAGTAAGGGCGACTCCCCCATTCCCTACGAGCAGTACTTC. This sequence encodes CASSKGDSPIPYEQYF.

This chain joins TRBV5-1 and TRBJ1-2; tentative D call: TRBD1 (5 bases). The length of the CDR3 is 15 residues. Trimming cost V 2 bases and J 3 bases, with 14 bases left between them. Germline V gene sequence: CDR1 SGHRS, CDR2 YFSETQ. Here the CDR3 reads CASSFTGLGDYGYTF. For the CDR3, the DNA is TGCGCCAGCAGCTTTACAGGCCTAGGCGACTATGGCTACACCTTC.

This clonotype showed up just a few times. This chain's CDR3 is CASSYSIATHEQFF. The CDR3 region has the DNA TGTGCCAGCAGTTACTCGATTGCAACGCATGAGCAGTTCTTC. The chain recombines TRBV6-6 with TRBJ2-1; D is ambiguous. Trimming took off 0 bases at V and 8 bases at J, with 11 bases between the two ends. Germline V lookup: CDR1 MNHNY, CDR2 SVGAGI (reference sequence). This CDR3 region has 14 residues.

The rearrangement joins TRBV4-3 to TRBJ2-7; TRBD1 aligns across 7 bases. The length of the CDR3 is 13 residues. The germline V gene has CDR1 LGHNA and CDR2 YSLEER. V dropped 5 bases and J dropped 5; count of bases not matched to a gene: 6. CDR3 sequence (DNA): TGCGCCAGCAGCGAGACAGGGCACCACGAGCAGTACTTC. This codes for CASSETGHHEQYF.

The rearrangement links TRBV7-2 to TRBJ1-2; D call uncertain. The germline gives CDR1 SGHTA, CDR2 FQGNSA. V was clipped by 4 bases and J by 7 bases, with 13 bases between them. This CDR3 spans 13 amino acids. The CDR3 DNA sequence: TGTGCCAGCAGCTCCGTAACCCCCGGTGGCTACACCTTC. It codes for CASSSVTPGGYTF.

This chain uses TRBV19 with TRBJ2-1, with D possibly being TRBD2 (6 bases). This CDR3 comprises 12 residues. In germline, CDR1 is LNHDA, CDR2 SQIVND (reference sequence). Trimming removed 7 bases from V and 6 bases from J, with 10 bases in between. CDR3 protein: CASKGGGNEQFF. The CDR3 nucleotides read TGTGCCAGTAAGGGAGGCGGCAATGAGCAGTTCTTC.

V is TRBV20-1 and J is TRBJ2-3, with D tentatively TRBD2 (6 bases). The CDR3 has 14 amino acids. V dropped 5 bases and J dropped 0 bases, with 12 bases sitting between them. Germline values: CDR1 DFQATT, CDR2 SNEGSKA (reference sequence). CDR3 DNA: TGCAGTGCTCCCGGGGGAGTCAGCACAGATACGCAGTATTTT. Translation gives CSAPGGVSTDTQYF.

Here the CDR3 DNA reads TGTGCCAGCAGTCCCACAGGGGGCCAACCCTACAATGAGCAGTTCTTC. Residues: CASSPTGGQPYNEQFF. The J gene is TRBJ2-1, the V gene TRBV6-4; 9 bases agree with TRBD1. The V gene end was trimmed by 5 bases and the J gene end by 2 bases; junction bases not matched to a gene: 7. This CDR3 has 16 residues. Germline-derived CDR1 and CDR2 are MRHNA and SNTAGT.

The gene calls are TRBV20-1 and TRBJ2-3; weak D call: TRBD2 (5 bases). The germline gives CDR1 DFQATT, CDR2 SNEGSKA (reference sequence). This CDR3 contains 13 residues. Trimming took 1 base from V and 5 from J, leaving 10 bases between them. CDR3: CSARAGSGDTQYF. DNA of the CDR3: TGCAGTGCTAGAGCGGGGAGCGGAGATACGCAGTATTTT.

In its sample, this clonotype was seen a few times. This chain uses TRBV6-1 with TRBJ1-6; TRBD1 matches at 7 bases. CDR1 is MNHNS, CDR2 SASEGT, per germline. This CDR3 has 15 amino acids. V trimming: 2 bases; J trimming: 5 bases; junction bases outside the gene matches: 3. The DNA of the CDR3 is TGTGCCAGCAGTGAAAAAACAGGGGATAATTCACCCCTCCACTTT. This translates into CASSEKTGDNSPLHF.

The chain uses TRBV24-1 and TRBJ1-2; D perhaps matches TRBD1 (5 bases). CDR3 length equals 15 residues. Per germline, CDR1 KGHDR and CDR2 SFDVKD. The V and J ends lost 4 bases and 4 bases respectively, with 15 bases between them. CDR3 protein: CATSDSQAGLYGYTF. In DNA form, the CDR3 reads TGTGCCACCAGTGACTCCCAGGCAGGGCTCTATGGCTACACCTTC.